Listed below are T cell receptor beta chains from one sample, sequenced in a study of blood T cell repertoires in COVID-19. Data came from immunoSEQ multiplex PCR; TCRdb stores just in-frame clones and leaves some out. The sample has fewer than 200,000 clones, 65% to 90% seen once; the top ten hold around 5.5%. Sample: PBMCs or T cells enriched from blood (not recorded which). These receptors all come from a woman aged 60-75 years with acute COVID-19. CDR3s include the opening cysteine and the closing phenylalanine or tryptophan. D genes are given only for firm matches. Rows give clone size only sometimes, using once, few, many, or a class for an expanded clone.

-,TRBV6-5,TRBJ1-1,-,CASNGQLNTEAFF,TGTGCCAGCAACGGACAATTGAACACTGAAGCTTTCTTT
TRBD2,TRBV7-2,TRBJ2-7,-,CASSSHPSGAYEQYF,TGTGCCAGCAGCTCCCATCCTAGCGGGGCCTACGAGCAGTACTTC
TRBD2,TRBV11-2,TRBJ2-1,-,CASHLAGGHNEQFF,TGTGCCAGTCACCTAGCGGGAGGCCACAATGAGCAGTTCTTC
-,TRBV4-1,TRBJ2-5,-,CASSLLPSGGTETQYF,TGCGCCAGCAGCCTACTACCTTCCGGGGGTACGGAGACCCAGTACTTC
-,TRBV10-3,TRBJ1-6,-,CAIRQPLGTTNSPLHF,TGTGCCATCAGACAGCCCCTGGGCACCACTAATTCACCCCTCCACTTT
-,TRBV3-1/TRBV3-2,TRBJ1-2,-,CASSQDGAGWNYGYTF,TGTGCCAGCAGCCAAGATGGGGCAGGGTGGAACTATGGCTACACCTTC
-,TRBV18,TRBJ1-2,once,CASSPQNGEYGYTF,TGTGCCAGCTCACCACAAAACGGAGAATATGGCTACACCTTC
TRBD1,TRBV6-5,TRBJ1-6,-,CASIPGQGNNSPLHF,TGTGCCAGCATTCCGGGACAGGGAAATAATTCACCCCTCCACTTT
TRBD1,TRBV10-3,TRBJ1-1,-,CAIRPTGIMNTEAFF,TGTGCCATCAGGCCGACAGGGATCATGAACACTGAAGCTTTCTTT
-,TRBV6-2/TRBV6-3,TRBJ2-1,-,CASSYQVHKGVTYNEQFF,TGTGCCAGCAGTTACCAGGTCCACAAAGGGGTCACCTACAATGAGCAGTTCTTC